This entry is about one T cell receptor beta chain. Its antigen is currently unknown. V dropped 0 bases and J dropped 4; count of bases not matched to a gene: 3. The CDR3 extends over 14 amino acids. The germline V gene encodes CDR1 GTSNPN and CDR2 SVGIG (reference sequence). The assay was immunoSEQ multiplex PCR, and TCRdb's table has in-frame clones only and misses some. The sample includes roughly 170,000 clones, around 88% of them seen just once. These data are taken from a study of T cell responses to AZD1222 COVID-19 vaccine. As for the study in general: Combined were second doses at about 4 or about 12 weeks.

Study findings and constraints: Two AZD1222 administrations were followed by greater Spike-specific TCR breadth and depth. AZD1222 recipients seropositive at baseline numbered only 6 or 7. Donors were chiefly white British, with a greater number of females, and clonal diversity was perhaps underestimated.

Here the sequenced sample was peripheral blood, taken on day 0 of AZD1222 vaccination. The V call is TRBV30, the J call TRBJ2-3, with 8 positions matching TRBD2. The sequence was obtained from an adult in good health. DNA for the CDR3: TGTGCCTGGAGTGTACAGCGGGAGCCAGATACGCAGTATTTT. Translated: CAWSVQREPDTQYF.